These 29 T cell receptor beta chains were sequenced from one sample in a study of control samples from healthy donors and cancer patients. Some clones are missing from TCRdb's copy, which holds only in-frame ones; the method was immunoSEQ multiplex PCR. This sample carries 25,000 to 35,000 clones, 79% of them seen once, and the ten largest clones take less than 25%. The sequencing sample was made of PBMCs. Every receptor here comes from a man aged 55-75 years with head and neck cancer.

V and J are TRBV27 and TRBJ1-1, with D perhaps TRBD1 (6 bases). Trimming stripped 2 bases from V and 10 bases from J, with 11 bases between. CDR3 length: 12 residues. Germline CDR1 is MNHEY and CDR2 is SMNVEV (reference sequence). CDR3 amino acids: CASSLQGQGAFF. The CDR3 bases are TGTGCCAGCAGTTTACAGGGGCAGGGAGCTTTCTTT.

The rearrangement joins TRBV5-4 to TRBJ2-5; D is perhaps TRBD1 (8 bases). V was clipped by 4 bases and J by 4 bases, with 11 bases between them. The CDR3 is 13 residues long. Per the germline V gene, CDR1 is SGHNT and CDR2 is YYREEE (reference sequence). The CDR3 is CASSTGGGETQYF. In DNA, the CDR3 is TGTGCCAGCAGCACAGGGGGGGGAGAGACCCAGTACTTC.

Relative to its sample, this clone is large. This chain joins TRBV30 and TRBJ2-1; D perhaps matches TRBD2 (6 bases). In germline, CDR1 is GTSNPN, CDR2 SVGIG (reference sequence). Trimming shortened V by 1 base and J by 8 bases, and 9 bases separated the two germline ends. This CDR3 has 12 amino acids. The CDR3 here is CAWSETRDEQFF. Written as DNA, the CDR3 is TGTGCCTGGAGTGAGACTAGGGATGAGCAGTTCTTC.

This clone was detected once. The CDR3 DNA reads as TGTGCCAGCAGCGTGAACGCGGGGCCCCAGCATTTT. It yields the protein CASSVNAGPQHF. This rearrangement joins TRBV7-2 to TRBJ1-5; D not certain. This CDR3 is 12 amino acids long. CDR1 and CDR2 (germline): SGHTA, FQGNSA. Between the trimmed V and J ends, which lost 5 bases and 9 bases, there was a span of 11 bases.

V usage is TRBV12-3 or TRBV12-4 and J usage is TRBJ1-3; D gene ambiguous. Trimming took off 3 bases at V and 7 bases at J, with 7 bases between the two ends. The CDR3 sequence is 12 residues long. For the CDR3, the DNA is TGTGCCAGCAGTTTTACACGGAACACCATATATTTT. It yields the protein CASSFTRNTIYF.

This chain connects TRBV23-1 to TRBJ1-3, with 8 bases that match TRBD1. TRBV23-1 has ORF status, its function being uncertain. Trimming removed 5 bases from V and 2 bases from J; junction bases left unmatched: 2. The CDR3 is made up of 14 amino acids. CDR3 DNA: TGCGCCAGCAGTAACAGGGGGACTGGAAACACCATATATTTT. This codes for CASSNRGTGNTIYF.

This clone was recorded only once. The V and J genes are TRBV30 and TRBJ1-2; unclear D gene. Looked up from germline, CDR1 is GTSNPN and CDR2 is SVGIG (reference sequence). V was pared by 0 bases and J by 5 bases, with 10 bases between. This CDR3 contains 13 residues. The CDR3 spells CAWSVRQTYGYTF. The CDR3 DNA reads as TGTGCCTGGAGTGTCCGCCAGACTTATGGCTACACCTTC.

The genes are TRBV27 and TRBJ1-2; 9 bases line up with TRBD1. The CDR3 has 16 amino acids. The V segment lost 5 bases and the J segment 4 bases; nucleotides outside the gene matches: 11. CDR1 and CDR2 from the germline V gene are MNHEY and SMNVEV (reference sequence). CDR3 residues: CASSPDRGTGFYGYTF. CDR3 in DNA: TGTGCCAGCAGTCCCGACAGGGGGACTGGTTTCTATGGCTACACCTTC.

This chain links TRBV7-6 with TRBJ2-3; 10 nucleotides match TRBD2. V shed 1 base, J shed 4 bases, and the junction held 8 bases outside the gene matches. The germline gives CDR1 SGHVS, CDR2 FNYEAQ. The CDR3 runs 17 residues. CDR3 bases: TGTGCCAGCAGCTTAGAACCGGGACTAGCGCCCCCAGATACGCAGTATTTT. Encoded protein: CASSLEPGLAPPDTQYF.

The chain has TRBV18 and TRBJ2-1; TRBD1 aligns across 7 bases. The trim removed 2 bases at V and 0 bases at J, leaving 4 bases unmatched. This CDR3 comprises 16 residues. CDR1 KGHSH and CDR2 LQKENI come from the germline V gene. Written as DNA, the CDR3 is TGTGCCAGCTCACCATCAACAGGGGCCTCCTACAATGAGCAGTTCTTC. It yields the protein CASSPSTGASYNEQFF.

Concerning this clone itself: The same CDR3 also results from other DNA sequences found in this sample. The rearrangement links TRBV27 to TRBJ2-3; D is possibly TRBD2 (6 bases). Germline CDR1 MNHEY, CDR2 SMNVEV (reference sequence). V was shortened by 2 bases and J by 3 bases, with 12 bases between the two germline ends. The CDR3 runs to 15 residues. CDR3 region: CASSLLGSPTDTQYF. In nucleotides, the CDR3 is TGTGCCAGCAGTTTACTCGGGAGCCCTACAGATACGCAGTATTTT.

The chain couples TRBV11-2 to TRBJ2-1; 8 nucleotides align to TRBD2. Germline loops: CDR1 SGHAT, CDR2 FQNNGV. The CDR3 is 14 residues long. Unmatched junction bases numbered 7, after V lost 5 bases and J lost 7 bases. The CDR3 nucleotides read TGTGCCAGCAGCGTGGGGGGACTAGTAAATGAGCAGTTCTTC. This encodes CASSVGGLVNEQFF. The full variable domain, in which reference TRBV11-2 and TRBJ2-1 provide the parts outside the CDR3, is EAGVAQSPRYKIIEKRQSVAFWCNPISGHATLYWYQQILGQGPKLLIQFQNNGVVDDSQLPKDRFSAERLKGVDSTLKIQPAKLEDSAVYLCASSVGGLVNEQFFGPGTRLTVL.

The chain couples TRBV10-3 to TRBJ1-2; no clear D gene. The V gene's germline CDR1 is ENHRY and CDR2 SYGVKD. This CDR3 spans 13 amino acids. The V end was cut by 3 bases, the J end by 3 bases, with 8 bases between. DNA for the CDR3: TGTGCCATCAGTGAATCGGCAGACTATGGCTACACCTTC. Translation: CAISESADYGYTF.

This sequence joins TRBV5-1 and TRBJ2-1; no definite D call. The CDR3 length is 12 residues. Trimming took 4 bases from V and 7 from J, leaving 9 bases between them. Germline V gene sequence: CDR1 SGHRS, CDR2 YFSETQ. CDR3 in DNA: TGCGCCAGCAGCCTCCGCCCAAATGAGCAGTTCTTC. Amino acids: CASSLRPNEQFF. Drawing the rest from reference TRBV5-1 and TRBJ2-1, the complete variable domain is KAGVTQTPRYLIKTRGQQVTLSCSPISGHRSVSWYQQTPGQGLQFLFEYFSETQRNKGNFPGRFSGRQFSNSRSEMNVSTLELGDSALYLCASSLRPNEQFFGPGTRLTVL.

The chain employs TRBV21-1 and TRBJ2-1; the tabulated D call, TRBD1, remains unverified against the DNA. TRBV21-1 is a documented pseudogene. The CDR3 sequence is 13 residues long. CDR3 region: CAEKGCEFLEQFF. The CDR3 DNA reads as TGTGCCGAAAAGGGGTGTGAGTTCCTGGAGCAGTTCTTC.

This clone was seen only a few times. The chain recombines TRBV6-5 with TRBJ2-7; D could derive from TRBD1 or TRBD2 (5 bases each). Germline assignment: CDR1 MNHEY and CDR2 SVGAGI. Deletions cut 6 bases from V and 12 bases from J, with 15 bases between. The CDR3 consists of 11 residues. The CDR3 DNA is TGTGCCAGCAGCGGGACGGTGAATCTGTACTTC. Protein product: CASSGTVNLYF.

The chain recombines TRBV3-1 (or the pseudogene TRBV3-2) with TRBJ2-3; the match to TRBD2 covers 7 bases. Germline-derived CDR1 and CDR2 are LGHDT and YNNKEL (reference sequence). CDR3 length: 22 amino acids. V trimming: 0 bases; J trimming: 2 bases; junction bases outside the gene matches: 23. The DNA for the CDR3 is TGTGCCAGCAGCCAAGAAGTAGTGATTGCCGGGGAGTCTAGCGGTTACACAGATACGCAGTATTTT. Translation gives CASSQEVVIAGESSGYTDTQYF.

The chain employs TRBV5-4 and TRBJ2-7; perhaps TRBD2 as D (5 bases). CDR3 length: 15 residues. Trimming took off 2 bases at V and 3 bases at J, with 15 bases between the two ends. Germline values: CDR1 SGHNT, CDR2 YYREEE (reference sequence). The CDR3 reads CASSFVGSVLYEQYF. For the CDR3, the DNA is TGTGCCAGCAGCTTTGTGGGGAGCGTGCTCTACGAGCAGTACTTC. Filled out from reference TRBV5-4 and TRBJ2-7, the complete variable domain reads ETGVTQSPTHLIKTRGQQVTLRCSSQSGHNTVSWYQQALGQGPQFIFQYYREEENGRGNFPPRFSGLQFPNYSSELNVNALELDDSALYLCASSFVGSVLYEQYFGPGTRLTVT.

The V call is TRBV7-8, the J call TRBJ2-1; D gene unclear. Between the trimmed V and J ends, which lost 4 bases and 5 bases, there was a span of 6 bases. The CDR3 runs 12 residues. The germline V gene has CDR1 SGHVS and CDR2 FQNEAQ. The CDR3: CASSSPHNEQFF. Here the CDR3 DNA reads TGTGCCAGCAGCTCCCCCCACAATGAGCAGTTCTTC.

The CDR3 loop reads CASSHPSGRALYNEQFF. The CDR3 DNA reads as TGCGCCAGCAGCCATCCCAGCGGGAGGGCCCTCTACAATGAGCAGTTCTTC. The V gene is TRBV4-1, the J gene TRBJ2-1, with 10 bases aligning to TRBD2. The CDR3 is 17 residues long. The V segment lost 3 bases and the J segment 3 bases; nucleotides outside the gene matches: 8. CDR1 MGHRA and CDR2 YSYEKL come from the germline V gene.

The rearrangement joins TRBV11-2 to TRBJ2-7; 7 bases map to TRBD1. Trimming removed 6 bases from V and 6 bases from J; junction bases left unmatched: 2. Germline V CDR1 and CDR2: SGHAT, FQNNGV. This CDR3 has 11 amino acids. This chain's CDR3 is CASRKGAEQYF. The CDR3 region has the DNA TGTGCCAGCAGGAAGGGGGCCGAGCAGTACTTC.

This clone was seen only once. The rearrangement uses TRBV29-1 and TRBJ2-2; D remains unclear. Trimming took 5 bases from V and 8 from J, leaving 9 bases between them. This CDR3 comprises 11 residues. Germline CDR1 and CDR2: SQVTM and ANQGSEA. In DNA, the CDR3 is TGCAGCGTTTACTCAAGGGGGGAGCTGTTTTTT. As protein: CSVYSRGELFF.

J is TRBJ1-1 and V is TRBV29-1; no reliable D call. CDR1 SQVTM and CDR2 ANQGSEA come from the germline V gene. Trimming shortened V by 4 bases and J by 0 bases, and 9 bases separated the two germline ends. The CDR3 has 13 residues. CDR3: CSVAPTMNTEAFF. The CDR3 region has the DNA TGCAGCGTTGCCCCGACCATGAACACTGAAGCTTTCTTT.

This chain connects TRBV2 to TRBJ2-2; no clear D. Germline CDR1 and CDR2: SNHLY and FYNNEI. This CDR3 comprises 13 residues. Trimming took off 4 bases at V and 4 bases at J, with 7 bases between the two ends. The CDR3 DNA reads TGTGCCAGCAGTGCCGACTTCACCGGGGAGCTGTTTTTT. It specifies CASSADFTGELFF.

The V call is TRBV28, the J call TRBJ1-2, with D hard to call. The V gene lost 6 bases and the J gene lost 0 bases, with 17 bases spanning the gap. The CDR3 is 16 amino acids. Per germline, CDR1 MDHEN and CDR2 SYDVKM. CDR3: CASSTIRRSSNYGYTF. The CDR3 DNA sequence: TGTGCCAGCAGCACGATCCGCCGATCCTCTAACTATGGCTACACCTTC.

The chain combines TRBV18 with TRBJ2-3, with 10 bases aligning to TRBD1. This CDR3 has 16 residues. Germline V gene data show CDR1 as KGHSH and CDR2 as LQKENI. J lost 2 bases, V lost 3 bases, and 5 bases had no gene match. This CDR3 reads CASSPGTGVLTDTQYF. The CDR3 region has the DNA TGTGCCAGCTCACCGGGGACAGGGGTCCTCACAGATACGCAGTATTTT.

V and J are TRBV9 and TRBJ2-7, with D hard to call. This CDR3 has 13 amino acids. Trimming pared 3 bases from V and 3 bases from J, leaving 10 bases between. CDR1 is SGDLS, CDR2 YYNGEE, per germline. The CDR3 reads CASSARPNYEQYF. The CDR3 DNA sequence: TGTGCCAGCAGCGCCCGACCTAACTACGAGCAGTACTTC. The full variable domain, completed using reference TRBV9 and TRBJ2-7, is DSGVTQTPKHLITATGQRVTLRCSPRSGDLSVYWYQQSLDQGLQFLIQYYNGEERAKGNILERFSAQQFPDLHSELNLSSLELGDSALYFCASSARPNYEQYFGPGTRLTVT.

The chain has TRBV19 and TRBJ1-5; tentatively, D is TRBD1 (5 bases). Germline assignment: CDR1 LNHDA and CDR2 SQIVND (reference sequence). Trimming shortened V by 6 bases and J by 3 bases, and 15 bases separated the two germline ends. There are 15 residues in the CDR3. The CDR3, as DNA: TGTGCCAGTAGCTTCCAACGGGGCAACAATCAGCCCCAGCATTTT. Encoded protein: CASSFQRGNNQPQHF.

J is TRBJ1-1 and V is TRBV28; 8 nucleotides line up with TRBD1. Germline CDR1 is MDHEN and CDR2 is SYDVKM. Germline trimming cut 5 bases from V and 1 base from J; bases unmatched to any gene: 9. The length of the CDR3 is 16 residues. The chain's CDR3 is CASSHWDRRGNTEAFF. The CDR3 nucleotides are TGTGCCAGCAGTCATTGGGACAGGCGAGGGAACACTGAAGCTTTCTTT.